The 7 T cell receptor beta chains below come from one sample, sequenced in a study of shared clonotypes between healthy human individuals. The protocol was immunoSEQ multiplex PCR, while the TCRdb copy is restricted to in-frame clones and leaves out a portion. The table has 650,000 to 800,000 clones, approximately 77% seen once. Sequenced: memory CD4+ T cells sorted from blood. Subset reported: CD45RA-negative fraction. All receptors derive from a woman aged 25 to 39 in good health.

Here the CDR3 DNA reads TGCGCCAGCAGCCCGCGGGCGGGAGGGTACAATGAGCAGTTCTTC. It codes for CASSPRAGGYNEQFF. The chain is built from TRBV4-1 and TRBJ2-1; 9 bases agree with TRBD2. CDR3 length: 15 residues. Trimming at V came to 4 bases and at J to 4 bases, leaving 5 bases not matched to a gene. Germline assignment: CDR1 MGHRA and CDR2 YSYEKL.

The rearrangement uses TRBV5-4 and TRBJ2-2; D ambiguous. CDR1 SGHNT and CDR2 YYREEE come from the germline V gene (reference sequence). The CDR3 runs to 13 residues. Trimming stripped 4 bases from V and 9 bases from J, with 13 bases between. Here the CDR3 DNA reads TGTGCCAGCAGCATGTCCGGCCGTAGGGAGCTGTTTTTT. Translating gives CASSMSGRRELFF.

This clone has at least ten counts. This CDR3 is CASSPSGSGTLYEQYF. CDR3 nucleotides: TGTGCCAGCAGTCCCAGTGGTAGCGGGACCCTCTACGAGCAGTACTTC. V gene TRBV27 combines with J gene TRBJ2-7; 8 nucleotides align to TRBD2. The trim removed 5 bases at V and 3 bases at J, leaving 12 bases unmatched. Germline V gene lookup returns CDR1 MNHEY and CDR2 SMNVEV (reference sequence). This CDR3 is 16 amino acids long.

V is TRBV5-4 and J is TRBJ2-1, with 11 nucleotides matching TRBD2. Germline V gene sequence: CDR1 SGHNT, CDR2 YYREEE (reference sequence). The CDR3 is made up of 18 amino acids. Trimming cost V 0 bases and J 5 bases; bases outside gene matches: 10. DNA for the CDR3: TGTGCCAGCAGCTTGGTAGGCCTGACTAGCGGGAAGGACAATGAGCAGTTCTTC. The encoded protein is CASSLVGLTSGKDNEQFF.

This clone has a count of ten or more. The J gene is TRBJ1-2, the V gene TRBV7-3; D remains unclear. CDR3 length: 15 amino acids. From germline, CDR1 is SGHTA and CDR2 FQGTGA. The V gene lost 5 bases and the J gene lost 5 bases, with 18 bases spanning the gap. The CDR3: CASSPRSEAAYGYTF. The CDR3 nucleotides are TGTGCCAGCAGCCCTCGGTCCGAGGCGGCTTATGGCTACACCTTC.

The chain is built from TRBV12-5 and TRBJ1-1, with D possibly TRBD1 on 5 matching bases. The germline V gene encodes CDR1 LGHNT and CDR2 FRNRAP. The CDR3 covers 15 residues. The V end was cut by 2 bases, the J end by 4 bases, with 14 bases between. CDR3: CASGLFGGGGTEAFF. For the CDR3, the DNA is TGTGCTAGTGGTTTGTTCGGGGGAGGTGGCACTGAAGCTTTCTTT.

The sample holds a few counts of this clone. The chain recombines TRBV2 with TRBJ2-3, with unresolved D. The CDR3 runs 15 residues. Germline CDR1 SNHLY, CDR2 FYNNEI. V dropped 7 bases and J dropped 4 bases, with 18 bases sitting between them. In DNA, the CDR3 is TGTGCCAGCAATTTGCTTGCAAGTGGGTCAGATACGCAGTATTTT. Amino acid sequence: CASNLLASGSDTQYF.